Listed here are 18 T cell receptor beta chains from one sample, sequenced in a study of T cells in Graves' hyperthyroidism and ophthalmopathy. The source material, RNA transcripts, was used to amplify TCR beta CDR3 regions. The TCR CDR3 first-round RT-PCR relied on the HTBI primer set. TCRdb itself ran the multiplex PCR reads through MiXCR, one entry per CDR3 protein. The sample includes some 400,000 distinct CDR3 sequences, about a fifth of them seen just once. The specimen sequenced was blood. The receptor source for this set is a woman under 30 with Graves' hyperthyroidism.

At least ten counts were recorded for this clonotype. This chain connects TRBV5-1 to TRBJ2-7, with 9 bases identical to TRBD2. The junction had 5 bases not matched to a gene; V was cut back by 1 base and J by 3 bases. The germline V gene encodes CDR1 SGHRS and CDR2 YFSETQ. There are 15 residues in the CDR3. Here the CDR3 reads CASSLSGGTIYEQYF. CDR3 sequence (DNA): TGCGCCAGCAGCTTGAGCGGGGGGACCATCTACGAGCAGTACTTC.

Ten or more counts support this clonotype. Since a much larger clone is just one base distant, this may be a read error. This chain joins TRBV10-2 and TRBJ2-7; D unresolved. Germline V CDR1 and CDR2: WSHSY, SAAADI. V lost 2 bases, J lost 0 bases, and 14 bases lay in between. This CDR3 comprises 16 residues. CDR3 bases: TGCGCCAGCAGTGAGACCTTGGGTCCCCCCTCCTACGAGCAGTACTTC. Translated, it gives CASSETLGPPSYEQYF.

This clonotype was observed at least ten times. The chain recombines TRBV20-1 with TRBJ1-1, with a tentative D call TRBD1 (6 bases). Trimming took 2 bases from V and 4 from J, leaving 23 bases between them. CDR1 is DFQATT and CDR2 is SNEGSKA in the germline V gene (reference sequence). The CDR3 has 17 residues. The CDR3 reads CSARRGRHQQGSTEAFF. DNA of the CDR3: TGCAGTGCTAGAAGGGGCCGGCACCAGCAGGGGAGCACTGAAGCTTTCTTT.

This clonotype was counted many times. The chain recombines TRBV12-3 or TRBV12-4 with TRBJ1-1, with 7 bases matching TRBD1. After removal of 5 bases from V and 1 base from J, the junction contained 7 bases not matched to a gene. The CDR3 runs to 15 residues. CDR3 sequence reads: CASSPVQGPNTEAFF. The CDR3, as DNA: TGTGCCAGCAGTCCGGTACAGGGGCCGAACACTGAAGCTTTCTTT.

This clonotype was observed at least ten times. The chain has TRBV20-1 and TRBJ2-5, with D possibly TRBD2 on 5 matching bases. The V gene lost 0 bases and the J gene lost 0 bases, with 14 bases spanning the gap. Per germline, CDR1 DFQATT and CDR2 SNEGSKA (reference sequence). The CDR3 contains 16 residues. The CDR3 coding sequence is TGCAGTGCTAGAGATCGGCTAGCCTCGTACCAAGAGACCCAGTACTTC. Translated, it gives CSARDRLASYQETQYF.

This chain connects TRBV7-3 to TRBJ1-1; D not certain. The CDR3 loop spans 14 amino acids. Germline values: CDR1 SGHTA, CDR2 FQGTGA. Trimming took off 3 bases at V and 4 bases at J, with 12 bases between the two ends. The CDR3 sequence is CASSFSSSSTEAFF. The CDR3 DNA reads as TGTGCCAGCAGCTTTAGCAGTAGTAGCACTGAAGCTTTCTTT.

CDR3 nucleotides: TGTGCCAGCAGTTACTCGAGGGCCACCGAGCAGTACTTC. It codes for CASSYSRATEQYF. The V call is TRBV6-2 or TRBV6-3, the J call TRBJ2-7; D possibly corresponds to TRBD2 (5 bases). Trimming stripped 0 bases from V and 6 bases from J, with 9 bases between. This CDR3 spans 13 amino acids. Per the germline V gene, CDR1 is MNHEY and CDR2 is SVGEGT.

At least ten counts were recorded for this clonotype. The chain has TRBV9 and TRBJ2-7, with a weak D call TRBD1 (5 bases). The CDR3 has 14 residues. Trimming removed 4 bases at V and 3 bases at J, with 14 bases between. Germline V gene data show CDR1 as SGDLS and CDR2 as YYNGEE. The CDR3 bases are TGTGCCAGCAGCACCAGTCTCGACAGCTACGAGCAGTACTTC. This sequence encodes CASSTSLDSYEQYF.

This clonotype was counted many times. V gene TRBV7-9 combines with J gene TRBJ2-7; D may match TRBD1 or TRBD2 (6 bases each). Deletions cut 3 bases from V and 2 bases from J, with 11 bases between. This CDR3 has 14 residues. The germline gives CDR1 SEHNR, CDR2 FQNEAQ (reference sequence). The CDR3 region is CASSFEGGTYEQYF. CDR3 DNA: TGTGCCAGCAGCTTTGAGGGGGGAACCTACGAGCAGTACTTC.

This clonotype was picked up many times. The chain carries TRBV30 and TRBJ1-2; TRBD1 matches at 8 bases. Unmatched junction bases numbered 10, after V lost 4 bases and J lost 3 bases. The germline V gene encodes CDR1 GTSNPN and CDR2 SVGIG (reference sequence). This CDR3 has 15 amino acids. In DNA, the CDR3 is TGTGCCTGGATCCTCGGGGACAGGTGGGACTATGGCTACACCTTC. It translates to CAWILGDRWDYGYTF.

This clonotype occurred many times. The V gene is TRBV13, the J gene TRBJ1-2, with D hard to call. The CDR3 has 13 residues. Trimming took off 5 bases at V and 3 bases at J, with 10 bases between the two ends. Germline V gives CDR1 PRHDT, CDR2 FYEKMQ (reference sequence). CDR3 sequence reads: CASSHLLDYGYTF. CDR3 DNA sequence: TGTGCCAGCAGCCACCTCCTGGACTATGGCTACACCTTC. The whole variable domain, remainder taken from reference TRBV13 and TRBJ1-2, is AAGVIQSPRHLIKEKRETATLKCYPIPRHDTVYWYQQGPGQDPQFLISFYEKMQSDKGSIPDRFSAQQFSDYHSELNMSSLELGDSALYFCASSHLLDYGYTFGSGTRLTVV.

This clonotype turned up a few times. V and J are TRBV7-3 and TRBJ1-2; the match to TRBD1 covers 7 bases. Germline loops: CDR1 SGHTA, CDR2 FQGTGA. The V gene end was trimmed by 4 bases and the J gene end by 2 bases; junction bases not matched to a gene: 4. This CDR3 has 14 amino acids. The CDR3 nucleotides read TGTGCCAGCAGCTCCGGACAGGCAAACTATGGCTACACCTTC. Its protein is CASSSGQANYGYTF.

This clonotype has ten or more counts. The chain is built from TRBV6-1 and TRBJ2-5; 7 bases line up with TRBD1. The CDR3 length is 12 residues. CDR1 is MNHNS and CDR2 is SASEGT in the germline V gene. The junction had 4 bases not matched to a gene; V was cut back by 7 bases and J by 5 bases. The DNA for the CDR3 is TGTGCCAGCACTAACAGGGGCGAGACCCAGTACTTC. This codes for CASTNRGETQYF.

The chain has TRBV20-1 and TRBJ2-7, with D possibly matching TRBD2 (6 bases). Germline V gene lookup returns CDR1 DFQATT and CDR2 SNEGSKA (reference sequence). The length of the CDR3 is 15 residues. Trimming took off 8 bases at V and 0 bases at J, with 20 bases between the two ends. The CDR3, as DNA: TGCAGTCCCTCTCTTTCGGAGGGCCTCTCCTACGAGCAGTACTTC. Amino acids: CSPSLSEGLSYEQYF.

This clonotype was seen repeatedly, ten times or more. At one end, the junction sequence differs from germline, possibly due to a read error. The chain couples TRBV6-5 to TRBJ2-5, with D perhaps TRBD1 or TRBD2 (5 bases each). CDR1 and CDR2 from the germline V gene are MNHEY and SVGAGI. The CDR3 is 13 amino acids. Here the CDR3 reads CATSWGTQETQYF. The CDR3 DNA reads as TGTGCCACCAGTTGGGGGACCCAAGAGACCCAGTACTTC.

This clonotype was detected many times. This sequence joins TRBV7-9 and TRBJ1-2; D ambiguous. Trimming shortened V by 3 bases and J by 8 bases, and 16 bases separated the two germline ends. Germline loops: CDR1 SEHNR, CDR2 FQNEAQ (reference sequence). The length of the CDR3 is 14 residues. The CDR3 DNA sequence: TGTGCCAGCAGCTTTACGACGGCCCCCGAGGGCTACACCTTC. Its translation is CASSFTTAPEGYTF.

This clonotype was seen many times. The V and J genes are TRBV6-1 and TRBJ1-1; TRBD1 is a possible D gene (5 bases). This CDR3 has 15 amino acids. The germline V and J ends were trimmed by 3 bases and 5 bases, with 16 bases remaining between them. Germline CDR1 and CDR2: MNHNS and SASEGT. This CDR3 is CASSDRLSRGTEAFF. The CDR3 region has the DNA TGTGCCAGCAGTGATCGTCTCTCCCGGGGGACTGAAGCTTTCTTT.

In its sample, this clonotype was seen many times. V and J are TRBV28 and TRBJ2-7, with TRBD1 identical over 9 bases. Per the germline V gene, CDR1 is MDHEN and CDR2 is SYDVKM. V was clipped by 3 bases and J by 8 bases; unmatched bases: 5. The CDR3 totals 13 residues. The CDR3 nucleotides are TGTGCCAGCAGTTTGTTACAGGGGGCTAAGCAGTACTTC. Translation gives CASSLLQGAKQYF.